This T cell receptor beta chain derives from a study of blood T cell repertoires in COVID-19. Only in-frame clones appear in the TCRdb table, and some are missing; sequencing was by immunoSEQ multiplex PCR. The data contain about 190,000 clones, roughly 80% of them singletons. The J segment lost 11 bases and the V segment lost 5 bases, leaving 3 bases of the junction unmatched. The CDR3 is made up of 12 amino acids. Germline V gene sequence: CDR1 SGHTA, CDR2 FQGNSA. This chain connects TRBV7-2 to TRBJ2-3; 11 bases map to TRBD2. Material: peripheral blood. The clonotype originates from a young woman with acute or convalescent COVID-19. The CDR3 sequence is CASSHTSGGQYF. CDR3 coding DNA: TGTGCCAGCAGCCATACTAGCGGGGGGCAGTATTTT. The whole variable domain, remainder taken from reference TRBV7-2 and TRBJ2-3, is GAGVSQSPSNKVTEKGKDVELRCDPISGHTALYWYRQSLGQGLEFLIYFQGNSAPDKSGLPSDRFSAERTGGSVSTLTIQRTQQEDSAVYLCASSHTSGGQYFGPGTRLTVL.